The TCR beta chain described here comes from a study of blood T cell repertoires in COVID-19. Seattle participants joined during active infection and were tracked over time. The data were produced by immunoSEQ multiplex PCR, yet TCRdb's version contains in-frame clones alone and is incomplete. This table holds about 180,000 clones, just under 90% found once. The sequenced sample consisted of peripheral blood. This clonotype originated in a woman aged 70 to 79 with COVID-19, enrolled during active disease.

Written as DNA, the CDR3 is TGTGCCAGCATCCTTTTTAGGGGAAGCTCCTACAATGAGCAGTTCTTC. Translation: CASILFRGSSYNEQFF. The chain carries TRBV13 and TRBJ2-1; maybe TRBD1 (5 bases). CDR3 size: 16 residues. Per the germline V gene, CDR1 is PRHDT and CDR2 is FYEKMQ (reference sequence). V was trimmed by 7 bases and J by 0 bases, leaving 16 bases between them.